Reported below is one T cell receptor (beta chain). Its binding antigen is unknown. No per-base quality is available; no much larger clone lies one base away. The sample comes from a study of cytomegalovirus exposure and HLA in healthy donors (dated by TCRdb to about 2017). Context from the whole study: According to an earlier analysis of around 600 of the donors, about 179 million T cells yielded roughly 100 million unique TCR beta sequences and 250 to 350 Gb of sequence data. The aim of the study was to test whether cataloging public T cell receptors could identify signatures of past pathogen exposure. An earlier analysis of 587 of the donors used high-throughput TCR beta sequencing to judge whether each TCR beta V gene segment behaved as functional or pseudogenic. Genome-wide SNP genotypes for about 65% of the roughly 670 donors were used in a later genetic analysis, which treated that subset as a discovery cohort. A later analysis re-examined previously published TCR beta repertoires from several hundred donors and added high-resolution HLA genotyping to investigate patterns of TCR occurrence. Roughly 300 gigabases of sequencing data and approximately 80 million unique TCR sequences were included in an early release covering 550 to 650 HLA-typed donors. About five DR-DQ haplotypes were handled as single units for association and clustering because linkage in the cohort was strong. HLA typing included class I and class II loci at four-digit resolution. The study profiled the T cell repertoires of approximately 700 subjects by immunosequencing and related them to cytomegalovirus serostatus. The number of donors typed differed by locus, with roughly 629-640 for A, B, C, DRB1 and DQB1, about 500 for DQA1, nearly 610 for DPA1, and some 450 for DPB1. Rather than drawing on any new phenotypic data, the later analysis identified candidate immune exposures from TCR beta sequences and the way those sequences occurred across donors. Donor age, sex, ethnicity and CMV serostatus were compiled together with the repertoire data. On average, around 230,000 unique TCR beta nucleotide sequences were sequenced per donor among some 430 genotyped donors of the cohort, with roughly 18% of those sequences being non-productive. All discovery cohort repertoires had been generated using a single sequencing platform. The genetic ancestry cluster associated with self-reported Caucasian donors included 80% to 90% of the roughly 410 genotyped donors. In addition to the first cohort of 500 to 850 subjects, a separate validation cohort of around 110 different subjects was used. High-throughput TCR immunosequencing, statistical association of individual TCRs with disease status, and machine learning were combined to predict cytomegalovirus infection status.

Study-wide findings and limitations: In an earlier analysis of 450 to 750 of the donors, most TCR beta V segments appeared in productive rearrangements about 87% or about 30% of the time, broadly matching IMGT annotations. CMV serostatus was the only immune exposure information available for the cohort. V-gene and J-gene trimming of TCR beta chains was associated with a missense DCLRE1C variant in a later genetic analysis, and the association was replicated in an independent cohort. In a later analysis, HLA-associated TCR beta chains showed more clonal expansion and lower generation probabilities than non-associated chains that were equally common. Correlated functional status among segregating V segments might be attributable to linkage disequilibrium, but an unknown experimental factor could not be ruled out. A group of highly shared sequence variants was considered likely to be a technical artifact of the sequencing pipeline. Because HLA typing was unavailable for some donors at each locus, only the typed subset was used in association tests. Only TCR beta chains were sequenced in this cohort, and the absence of alpha or paired-chain data limited detectable features. A few of the identified cytomegalovirus-associated TCR beta chains were confirmed in vitro to be specific for cytomegalovirus antigens. The 87-base-pair reads could not distinguish some IMGT-functional V segments, including TRBV6-2 and TRBV6-3, so those segments were excluded. Roughly uniform sequencing depth across donors was assumed in presence/absence analyses, although this assumption may not hold. Several of the top co-occurrence clusters appeared to be linked to parvovirus B19, influenza, CMV and Epstein-Barr virus, according to a later analysis. A later genetic analysis reported fewer N-insertions in productive TCRs among donors in an Asian-associated ancestry cluster than the 666-donor mean. The study gave a list of more than 150 TCR beta chains associated with cytomegalovirus. The classifier was reported to diagnose cytomegalovirus status with high specificity and sensitivity in both the original cohort and the validation cohort. Specific HLA alleles were associated with 15,000 to 20,000 TCR beta sequences at a false discovery rate of 0.05 in a later analysis. According to the authors, the approach could potentially be generalized to other disease states and immunological phenotypes. Across donors, most TCR sequences were observed very rarely, whereas some public TCRs were present in many individuals. Strong co-occurrence of HLA alleles, especially DR and DQ, made assigning TCR associations to individual alleles difficult. Because counts were too low, under 20 rarely observed V segments, including chromosome 9 orphons, were left out of the earlier analysis of roughly 600 of the donors. A further reported finding was that TCR beta sequences accurately predicted the HLA-A and HLA-B alleles for most subjects in the first cohort. A later analysis found that most CMV-associated TCR beta chains appeared HLA-restricted, with HLA associations seemingly driven largely by CMV exposure. In a later analysis, TCR association rates were found to vary across HLA loci, with the most associated TCRs seen for DRB1 alleles and the fewest for HLA-C alleles.

In total, 600 or so healthy bone marrow donors made up the cohort. At the time of sampling, every cohort member was nominally healthy, though immune exposures that went unrecorded were likely present. The donor tested CMV seronegative, placing the donor among the 350 or so seronegative members of the cohort. A peripheral blood sample was collected from each donor, and TCR beta sequencing was performed on peripheral blood mononuclear cells. Genomic DNA was extracted from the blood cell samples with the Qiagen DNeasy Blood Extraction Kit. V is pared back by 4 bases and J by 10 bases, with 24 bases lying between the germline termini. In the germline V gene, CDR1 corresponds to SGHRS and CDR2 to YFSETQ. Measured from the cysteine to the phenylalanine, the CDR3 is 16 residues long. This entry keeps only the CDR3 DNA: 48 bases, framed from base 1. The method behind the library was the immunoSEQ multiplex PCR assay. A mixture of 60 forward primers for TCR Vbeta segments and 13 reverse primers for TCR Jbeta segments was used in the multiplex PCR. Amplification of the CDR3 region of rearranged TCR beta genes was performed with a multiplex PCR assay on genomic DNA. The Illumina HiSeq System was used to sequence the amplified TCR beta libraries as 87-base-pair reads. The paper's processing steps were these. A later analysis counted approximately 74 million unique TCR beta chains across the 700 or so repertoires, and 10 million to 12 million of these chains were shared by at least two donors. Raw reads were error-corrected and collapsed into unique sequences with a nearest-neighbor algorithm that merged closely related sequences to remove PCR and sequencing errors. V, D and J gene segments were assigned by aligning CDR3 sequences to IMGT reference sequences. Each retained sequence needed at least a six-nucleotide match to both a V gene segment and a J gene segment. A rearrangement counted as productive if the CDR3 had no stop codons and remained in frame with V and J, and every other rearrangement counted as non-productive. CDR3 was defined by IMGT convention, running from the second conserved V-encoded cysteine to the conserved J-encoded phenylalanine. The earlier analysis of 587 of the donors excluded sequences that lacked an unambiguous match to a single V gene segment. An earlier analysis of 500 to 600 of the donors classified V segments as functional when productive rearrangements were above 56.7% and as segregating when the standard deviation between donors was above 5%. To diagnose cytomegalovirus status from the catalog of TCR beta chain sequences, a statistical classification framework was built. In a later analysis, TCR nucleotide sequences were compared against IMGT/GENE-DB human TR gene sequences so that V and J genes could be assigned. Using the TCRdist pipeline, a later analysis assigned CDR3 sequences along with most-parsimonious VDJ recombination scenarios. In a later analysis, each TCR beta chain was defined by its CDR3 amino acid sequence together with its V-gene family, and reads without a unique V-gene family were excluded. A later analysis removed several hundred highly shared, low-generation-probability nucleotide sequences to deal with suspected cross-contamination and a sequencing artifact. A later analysis calculated a clonal expansion index for each public chain from normalized within-repertoire ranks of inferred template counts. In a later analysis, generation probabilities were computed using a VDJ recombination model fitted to out-of-frame rearrangements, and the results were checked against IGoR. In a later analysis, hypergeometric tests were used to score TCR-TCR, TCR-HLA and TCR-CMV co-occurrence, with a repertoire-size bias correction applied to TCR pairs. In a later analysis, false discovery rates were estimated by permuting HLA or CMV assignments 20 times. In a later analysis, co-occurring TCRs were grouped using DBSCAN, with TCRdist sequence similarity added in when clustering inside HLA-allele-positive subsets. Repertoires with fewer than 30,000 or more than 120,000 public chains, plus five repertoires with anomalous nucleotide sharing, were excluded from co-occurrence clustering. Entries here come from immuneACCESS through TCRdb and include only in-frame sequences with V and J called. Some clones fail to appear in such tables; in the studies checked, an unresolved V gene covers under half of the shortfall, and the cause of the remainder is unknown. V, J and clone size were drawn from that table, and D and trimming were deduced from the DNA. A total of 150,000 to 180,000 clones appear in this sample, about 70% of them only once. Clones ranked in the top ten supply about 2.7% of the sample.

The clonotype originates from a young man in good health and CMV-seronegative. This chain is built from TRBV5-1 and TRBJ2-1; D gene: possibly TRBD1, on 6 matching bases. Sequencing input: PBMCs. The DNA sequence is TGCGCCAGCAGCGCTCCTGAATCCACTAAACAGGGCGAGCAGTTCTTC. This codes for CASSAPESTKQGEQFF. The entire variable domain, with the stretches around the CDR3 drawn from the reference TRBV5-1 and TRBJ2-1 proteins, is KAGVTQTPRYLIKTRGQQVTLSCSPISGHRSVSWYQQTPGQGLQFLFEYFSETQRNKGNFPGRFSGRQFSNSRSEMNVSTLELGDSALYLCASSAPESTKQGEQFFGPGTRLTVL.